One sample yielded the 3 T cell receptor beta chains listed below, sequenced in a study of shared clonotypes between healthy human individuals. Using immunoSEQ multiplex PCR, the repertoire was profiled, and TCRdb retains in-frame clones only, with some absent. The sample has about half a million clones, 65% to 85% seen once; the top ten hold roughly an eighth. The sample taken for sequencing was PBMCs. Receptors were obtained from a woman aged 40 to 55 in good health. Some clones in this sample may be carry-over from other donors' samples.

V and J are TRBV27 and TRBJ1-2, with 10 bases identical to TRBD1. Germline V gene data show CDR1 as MNHEY and CDR2 as SMNVEV (reference sequence). The CDR3 has 14 amino acids. Unmatched junction bases numbered 5, after V lost 2 bases and J lost 8 bases. Here the CDR3 DNA reads TGTGCCAGCAGTTTAATGGACAGGGGGACCGGCTACACCTTC. Residues: CASSLMDRGTGYTF.

CDR3 loop: CASSFAAPSTDTQYF. The CDR3 DNA reads as TGTGCCAGCTCATTCGCGGCCCCTAGCACAGATACGCAGTATTTT. The chain links TRBV18 to TRBJ2-3; D call uncertain. Looked up from germline, CDR1 is KGHSH and CDR2 is LQKENI. The V end lost 5 bases, the J end lost 0 bases, and 12 bases lay between the germline ends. The CDR3 totals 15 residues.

The chain is built from TRBV6-1 and TRBJ2-2; 9 bases are shared with TRBD2. The V gene's germline CDR1 is MNHNS and CDR2 SASEGT. The V segment lost 6 bases and the J segment 7 bases; nucleotides outside the gene matches: 9. CDR3 length: 15 residues. The CDR3 DNA follows: TGTGCCAGCAGCCGGACTAGCGAGGCGGGCGGGGAGCTGTTTTTT. Amino acids: CASSRTSEAGGELFF.